Each of the 30 T cell receptor beta chains below was sequenced from the same sample in a study of cytomegalovirus exposure and HLA in healthy donors (TCRdb year 2017). Receptor amplification or capture employed the immunoSEQ multiplex PCR assay. The multiplex PCR relied on a mix of 60 forward primers for TCR Vbeta segments and 13 reverse primers for TCR Jbeta segments. TCRdb took this table from immuneACCESS and kept in-frame rearrangements with V and J called. Such tables lack part of the clones; where checked against another copy, unresolved V genes explain under half of the gap, and the rest is unexplained. This sample holds about 180,000 clones; approximately 72% were observed only once. Of the sample, roughly 2.5% falls within the top ten clones. The material sequenced was PBMCs. The receptors derive from a human donor in good health.

The rearrangement links TRBV7-2 to TRBJ1-2, with 7 positions matching TRBD1. The CDR3 sequence is 14 residues long. Unmatched junction bases numbered 4, after V lost 1 base and J lost 5 bases. Germline V gene sequence: CDR1 SGHTA, CDR2 FQGNSA. The CDR3, as DNA: TGTGCCAGCAGCTTAGTAGGGGGCGGTTATGGCTACACCTTC. Translating gives CASSLVGGGYGYTF.

This clone was picked up a small number of times. J is TRBJ2-7 and V is TRBV5-6, with 7 bases identical to TRBD1. Trimming took 4 bases from V and 4 from J; bases not matched to a gene: 5. Germline CDR1 SGHDT, CDR2 YYEEEE. The CDR3 length is 13 residues. This CDR3 is CASSIGTAYEQYF. The CDR3 bases are TGTGCCAGCAGCATCGGGACAGCTTACGAGCAGTACTTC.

This clone has just a few counts. This rearrangement joins TRBV5-6 to TRBJ2-1; 11 nucleotides line up with TRBD1. J lost 5 bases, V lost 2 bases, and 3 bases had no gene match. The CDR3 loop spans 15 amino acids. In germline, CDR1 is SGHDT, CDR2 YYEEEE. The CDR3 loop reads CASSFLGQGDNEQFF. CDR3 sequence (DNA): TGTGCCAGCAGCTTTTTGGGACAGGGGGACAATGAGCAGTTCTTC.

In this sample, this clone turned up a few times. The chain joins TRBV2 to TRBJ1-1, with D unclear. V was trimmed by 7 bases and J by 1 base, leaving 10 bases between them. This CDR3 is 13 amino acids long. Germline V lookup: CDR1 SNHLY, CDR2 FYNNEI. The CDR3, as DNA: TGTGCCAGCATTAGGAGCGCGAACACTGAAGCTTTCTTT. It specifies CASIRSANTEAFF. Full variable domain (remainder filled in from reference TRBV2 and TRBJ1-1): EPEVTQTPSHQVTQMGQEVILRCVPISNHLYFYWYRQILGQKVEFLVSFYNNEISEKSEIFDDQFSVERPDGSNFTLKIRSTKLEDSAMYFCASIRSANTEAFFGQGTRLTVV.

The rearrangement uses TRBV6-5 and TRBJ2-2; the match to TRBD2 covers 8 bases. The ends lost 10 bases at V and 3 bases at J; junction bases unmatched: 7. CDR1 is MNHEY and CDR2 is SVGAGI in the germline V gene. This CDR3 has 14 residues. Here the CDR3 reads CAIQRGRHTGELFF. For the CDR3, the DNA is TGTGCCATCCAGCGGGGGAGACACACCGGGGAGCTGTTTTTT.

The chain has TRBV9 and TRBJ2-1; a possible D gene is TRBD2 (7 bases). The germline gives CDR1 SGDLS, CDR2 YYNGEE. The V gene lost 0 bases and the J gene lost 6 bases, with 13 bases spanning the gap. This CDR3 comprises 15 residues. The CDR3 here is CASSVVGGPGNEQFF. The CDR3 nucleotides read TGTGCCAGCAGCGTAGTGGGGGGGCCGGGCAATGAGCAGTTCTTC.

The chain uses TRBV5-4 and TRBJ2-3, with D possibly TRBD2 on 6 matching bases. V lost 4 bases to trimming and J lost 3 bases, with 15 bases between them. The CDR3 extends over 15 amino acids. CDR1 is SGHNT, CDR2 YYREEE, per germline (reference sequence). CDR3 protein: CASSLRVGGTDTQYF. Here the CDR3 DNA reads TGTGCCAGCAGCCTCAGGGTAGGAGGGACAGATACGCAGTATTTT.

V and J are TRBV6-9 and TRBJ1-1, with D unresolved. Germline lookup yields CDR1 MNHGY and CDR2 SVAAGI. The V gene lost 6 bases and the J gene lost 3 bases, with 8 bases spanning the gap. The CDR3 is 12 residues long. The CDR3 DNA follows: TGTGCCAGCAGCCGCCGAGACACTGAAGCTTTCTTT. Protein product: CASSRRDTEAFF.

V usage is TRBV5-1 and J usage is TRBJ2-3, with TRBD2 identical over 9 bases. Germline assignment: CDR1 SGHRS and CDR2 YFSETQ. V trimming: 3 bases; J trimming: 6 bases; junction bases outside the gene matches: 8. This CDR3 region has 15 residues. DNA of the CDR3: TGCGCCAGCAGCTACTCTAGCGGGGAGGGGGATACGCAGTATTTT. It encodes CASSYSSGEGDTQYF.

The table lists this clone with a count of one. The genes are TRBV5-1 and TRBJ1-2; D is perhaps TRBD1 (5 bases). Trimming cost V 2 bases and J 5 bases, with 10 bases left between them. Germline CDR1 and CDR2: SGHRS and YFSETQ. This CDR3 region has 13 residues. CDR3 bases: TGCGCCAGCAGCTTACAGGAGGGATATGGCTACACCTTC. Translation: CASSLQEGYGYTF.

This clone has a single count. The chain employs TRBV6-5 and TRBJ1-1; 7 bases are a match to TRBD1. With 6 bases clipped from V and 0 bases from J, the junction kept 7 bases outside the gene matches. The CDR3 length is 15 residues. The germline gives CDR1 MNHEY, CDR2 SVGAGI. The CDR3 bases are TGTGCCAGCAGCCGAGACAGGGCACTGAACACTGAAGCTTTCTTT. It encodes CASSRDRALNTEAFF.

The V gene is TRBV6-1, the J gene TRBJ2-2; perhaps TRBD1 as D (6 bases). V lost 4 bases and J 2 bases, leaving 11 bases between the germline ends. The CDR3 has 15 amino acids. The germline V gene encodes CDR1 MNHNS and CDR2 SASEGT. The CDR3 DNA follows: TGTGCCAGCAGTGCCGGGACAAGCAACACCGGGGAGCTGTTTTTT. Encoded protein: CASSAGTSNTGELFF.

The chain joins TRBV19 to TRBJ2-3; 13 bases line up with TRBD2. This CDR3 is built from 21 residues. V was pared by 9 bases and J by 6 bases, with 27 bases of the junction left unmatched. CDR1 and CDR2 from the germline V gene are LNHDA and SQIVND (reference sequence). For the CDR3, the DNA is TGTGCCAGCGCCAGGGGGCCACTAGCGGGGGGGCCACTTTTTGAGGTGGATACGCAGTATTTT. Protein sequence: CASARGPLAGGPLFEVDTQYF.

This chain uses TRBV2 with TRBJ1-1; 8 positions agree with TRBD1. The CDR3 covers 16 residues. Germline CDR1 is SNHLY and CDR2 is FYNNEI. V lost 6 bases and J lost 0; bases outside the gene matches: 9. CDR3 sequence reads: CASSPGTGLMNTEAFF. The DNA for the CDR3 is TGTGCCAGCAGCCCCGGGACAGGCCTCATGAACACTGAAGCTTTCTTT.

V and J are TRBV4-1 and TRBJ2-7; D perhaps matches TRBD1 (6 bases). Germline V CDR1 and CDR2: MGHRA, YSYEKL. There are 15 residues in the CDR3. Trimming stripped 0 bases from V and 0 bases from J, with 9 bases between. This CDR3 reads CASSQDRGRSYEQYF. The CDR3 DNA follows: TGCGCCAGCAGCCAAGACAGGGGCCGCTCCTACGAGCAGTACTTC.

This clone was observed at least ten times. The chain links TRBV27 to TRBJ2-7; D not resolved. Trimming shortened V by 5 bases and J by 3 bases, and 17 bases separated the two germline ends. Germline V gene sequence: CDR1 MNHEY, CDR2 SMNVEV (reference sequence). The CDR3 is 15 residues long. CDR3 nucleotide sequence: TGTGCCAGCAGTCCCGACGGGTCCCCCGGCTACGAGCAGTACTTC. Amino acid sequence: CASSPDGSPGYEQYF.

The chain joins TRBV5-1 to TRBJ1-1; 8 bases match TRBD1. Germline CDR1 is SGHRS and CDR2 is YFSETQ. This CDR3 spans 15 amino acids. Trimming cost V 1 base and J 4 bases; bases outside gene matches: 6. The CDR3 here is CASSLQGAMGTEAFF. CDR3 nucleotide sequence: TGCGCCAGCAGCTTGCAGGGGGCAATGGGCACTGAAGCTTTCTTT.

This chain links TRBV6-1 with TRBJ1-5, with D possibly matching TRBD1 (5 bases). Trimming took off 8 bases at V and 4 bases at J, with 12 bases between the two ends. CDR1 is MNHNS and CDR2 is SASEGT in the germline V gene. CDR3 size: 13 residues. As DNA, the CDR3 is TGTGCCAGCCATCAGGGACTTAATCAGCCCCAGCATTTT. Its protein product is CASHQGLNQPQHF.

The chain has TRBV27 and TRBJ1-1; the D gene is possibly TRBD1 (6 bases). V was clipped by 3 bases and J by 5 bases, with 13 bases between them. The length of the CDR3 is 14 residues. Germline V gene sequence: CDR1 MNHEY, CDR2 SMNVEV (reference sequence). The CDR3 spells CASSFTGSGTEAFF. The CDR3 nucleotides are TGTGCCAGCAGTTTCACAGGGTCCGGTACTGAAGCTTTCTTT.

The CDR3 DNA reads as TGCGCCAGCAGCTTGTCGAGGGGCAGGGGGACCCCTGAAGCTTTCTTT. This encodes CASSLSRGRGTPEAFF. The rearrangement joins TRBV5-1 to TRBJ1-1, with 7 bases that match TRBD1. V shed 1 base, J shed 6 bases, and the junction held 12 bases outside the gene matches. This CDR3 region has 16 residues. Germline loops: CDR1 SGHRS, CDR2 YFSETQ.

The chain combines TRBV14 with TRBJ1-1; tentative D call: TRBD1 (6 bases). This CDR3 comprises 22 residues. CDR1 SGHDN and CDR2 FVKESK come from the germline V gene. V lost 0 bases to trimming and J lost 0 bases, with 29 bases between them. CDR3 nucleotides: TGTGCCAGCAGCCAAGATATCAGGACAGCTCCTGGTGACGACTTCATGAACACTGAAGCTTTCTTT. It codes for CASSQDIRTAPGDDFMNTEAFF.

The rearrangement links TRBV6-5 to TRBJ1-5; perhaps TRBD1 as D (5 bases). This CDR3 contains 14 residues. Trimming pared 0 bases from V and 6 bases from J, leaving 9 bases between. CDR1 MNHEY and CDR2 SVGAGI come from the germline V gene. The CDR3 region is CASSYSTVGQPQHF. The DNA for the CDR3 is TGTGCCAGCAGTTACTCGACAGTAGGTCAGCCCCAGCATTTT.

The chain combines TRBV7-9 with TRBJ2-1, with 8 bases aligning to TRBD1. The CDR3 spans 15 residues. Trimming removed 5 bases from V and 4 bases from J; junction bases left unmatched: 7. CDR1 and CDR2 from the germline V gene are SEHNR and FQNEAQ (reference sequence). This CDR3 is CASSQGDRRYNEQFF. The CDR3, as DNA: TGTGCCAGCAGCCAGGGGGACAGGAGATACAATGAGCAGTTCTTC.

The CDR3 sequence is CASSPLDSQETQYF. The DNA for the CDR3 is TGTGCCAGCTCACCACTGGACAGCCAAGAGACCCAGTACTTC. The rearrangement joins TRBV18 to TRBJ2-5, with D possibly matching TRBD1 (6 bases). CDR1 and CDR2 from the germline V gene are KGHSH and LQKENI. V was shortened by 1 base and J by 1 base, with 7 bases between the two germline ends. The length of the CDR3 is 14 residues.

A note on this clone: Within the sample, other DNA sequences also encode this same CDR3. This rearrangement joins TRBV5-1 to TRBJ2-1; 9 nucleotides agree with TRBD2. With 3 bases clipped from V and 4 bases from J, the junction kept 2 bases outside the gene matches. Germline V CDR1 and CDR2: SGHRS, YFSETQ. The CDR3 has 14 residues. Written as DNA, the CDR3 is TGCGCCAGCAGCTCAAGCGGGGGGTACAATGAGCAGTTCTTC. Its protein is CASSSSGGYNEQFF. Complete variable domain (other parts from reference TRBV5-1 and TRBJ2-1): KAGVTQTPRYLIKTRGQQVTLSCSPISGHRSVSWYQQTPGQGLQFLFEYFSETQRNKGNFPGRFSGRQFSNSRSEMNVSTLELGDSALYLCASSSSGGYNEQFFGPGTRLTVL.

The gene calls are TRBV27 and TRBJ1-2; 8 bases agree with TRBD1. Trimming at V came to 6 bases and at J to 5 bases, leaving 17 bases not matched to a gene. This CDR3 is built from 17 residues. The germline gives CDR1 MNHEY, CDR2 SMNVEV (reference sequence). CDR3 sequence (DNA): TGTGCCAGCAGCCCCTTAACGGCCGGACAGGGTTTATATGGCTACACCTTC. Translating gives CASSPLTAGQGLYGYTF.

The table lists this clone with a few counts. The gene calls are TRBV5-1 and TRBJ1-6; D remains ambiguous. V dropped 0 bases and J dropped 0 bases, with 10 bases sitting between them. Per the germline V gene, CDR1 is SGHRS and CDR2 is YFSETQ. CDR3 length: 17 residues. The CDR3 DNA follows: TGCGCCAGCAGCTTGGACGGAACTAGCTCCTATAATTCACCCCTCCACTTT. Translated, it gives CASSLDGTSSYNSPLHF.

The chain links TRBV6-1 to TRBJ1-3, with 9 bases fitting TRBD1. V lost 0 bases to trimming and J lost 2 bases; unmatched junction nucleotides: 8. The CDR3 contains 18 residues. Germline assignment: CDR1 MNHNS and CDR2 SASEGT. This CDR3 reads CASSEAVSGQGPGNTIYF. The CDR3 DNA follows: TGTGCCAGCAGTGAAGCTGTGTCGGGACAGGGACCTGGAAACACCATATATTTT.

There are a few counts of this clone. The genes are TRBV19 and TRBJ1-2; D is unresolved. CDR1 and CDR2 (germline): LNHDA, SQIVND (reference sequence). V shed 3 bases and J shed 6 bases, with 11 bases lying between them. The CDR3 totals 13 residues. As DNA, the CDR3 is TGTGCCAGTAGTATGCGGCGGTCTGATGGCTACACCTTC. Translating gives CASSMRRSDGYTF.

The chain joins TRBV19 to TRBJ2-6; D is uncertain. The CDR3 length is 15 residues. Trimming removed 3 bases from V and 4 bases from J, with 10 bases in between. Per the germline V gene, CDR1 is LNHDA and CDR2 is SQIVND (reference sequence). CDR3 region: CASSIQALGANVLTF. CDR3 nucleotides: TGTGCCAGTAGTATCCAGGCTCTCGGGGCCAACGTCCTGACTTTC. Full variable domain (rest looked up from reference TRBV19 and TRBJ2-6): DGGITQSPKYLFRKEGQNVTLSCEQNLNHDAMYWYRQDPGQGLRLIYYSQIVNDFQKGDIAEGYSVSREKKESFPLTVTSAQKNPTAFYLCASSIQALGANVLTFGAGSRLTVL.